Listed here are 10 T cell receptor beta chains from one sample, sequenced in a study of shared clonotypes between healthy human individuals. Using immunoSEQ multiplex PCR, the repertoire was profiled, and TCRdb retains in-frame clones only, with some absent. The profile shows approximately 710,000 clones, about 92% of them singletons. Sequenced: memory CD8+ T cells from PBMCs. Subset noted: CD45RO+ cells pooled with CCR7-negative TemRA cells. These receptors all come from a man between 18 and 35 years old in good health. Some clones in this sample may be carry-over from other donors' samples.

The chain links TRBV19 to TRBJ2-1, with 7 bases matching TRBD2. In germline, CDR1 is LNHDA, CDR2 SQIVND (reference sequence). The CDR3 runs 14 residues. The J segment lost 4 bases and the V segment lost 7 bases, leaving 7 bases of the junction unmatched. This CDR3 is CASKGGSPYNEQFF. DNA of the CDR3: TGTGCCAGTAAGGGCGGGAGTCCATACAATGAGCAGTTCTTC.

The J gene is TRBJ2-6, the V gene TRBV7-9; TRBD1 matches 11 bases. CDR3 length equals 18 residues. Trimming cost V 5 bases and J 2 bases; bases outside gene matches: 8. Germline V gene sequence: CDR1 SEHNR, CDR2 FQNEAQ (reference sequence). CDR3 nucleotides: TGTGCCAGCAGCATTAGACCGGGACAGGGGGCTGGGGCCAACGTCCTGACTTTC. The encoded protein is CASSIRPGQGAGANVLTF.

Regarding this clone: Different DNA sequences within this sample yield the same CDR3. This chain uses TRBV9 with TRBJ2-3; 7 nucleotides line up with TRBD1. Unmatched junction bases numbered 4, after V lost 5 bases and J lost 4 bases. Germline V gene lookup returns CDR1 SGDLS and CDR2 YYNGEE. This CDR3 region has 13 residues. The CDR3 loop reads CASSSGGADTQYF. The CDR3 nucleotides are TGTGCCAGCAGTTCAGGGGGAGCAGATACGCAGTATTTT.

The rearrangement uses TRBV7-3 and TRBJ2-2, with TRBD2 matching over 9 bases. Germline V lookup: CDR1 SGHTA, CDR2 FQGTGA. The J segment lost 1 base and the V segment lost 2 bases, leaving 8 bases of the junction unmatched. The CDR3 runs to 18 residues. In DNA form, the CDR3 reads TGTGCCAGCAGCTTAGCTGAGGCTAGCGGGGAGAACACCGGGGAGCTGTTTTTT. Protein sequence: CASSLAEASGENTGELFF.

This clone was detected only a few times. The chain couples TRBV6-6 to TRBJ1-5; D is ambiguous. Deletions cut 2 bases from V and 3 bases from J, with 11 bases between. Germline V gives CDR1 MNHNY, CDR2 SVGAGI (reference sequence). The CDR3 has 15 residues. For the CDR3, the DNA is TGTGCCAGCAGTTACACGGACGGTTTCAATCAGCCCCAGCATTTT. This gives the protein CASSYTDGFNQPQHF.

The chain has TRBV4-1 and TRBJ1-5; D uncertain. Germline CDR1 MGHRA, CDR2 YSYEKL. This CDR3 spans 13 amino acids. Trimming pared 1 base from V and 4 bases from J, leaving 5 bases between. CDR3 region: CASSQGPNQPQHF. Here the CDR3 DNA reads TGCGCCAGCAGCCAAGGGCCAAATCAGCCCCAGCATTTT.

This clone was recorded a few times. V and J are TRBV12-2 and TRBJ1-2. TRBV12-2 is a recognized pseudogene. The CDR3 loop spans 18 amino acids. In DNA, the CDR3 is TGTGCAAGTCGCTTAGCGTCGCGGGAGGGATGTACTAACTATGGCTACACCTTC. Protein sequence: CASRLASREGCTNYGYTF.

The count of this clone is one. The gene calls are TRBV6-6 and TRBJ1-1, with 9 bases identical to TRBD1. The V gene end was trimmed by 6 bases and the J gene end by 8 bases; junction bases not matched to a gene: 4. The CDR3 is made up of 12 amino acids. Germline CDR1 reads MNHNY; CDR2 reads SVGAGI (reference sequence). The CDR3 is CASSNDRGEAFF. DNA of the CDR3: TGTGCCAGCAGCAACGACAGGGGGGAAGCTTTCTTT.

The chain recombines TRBV4-1 with TRBJ2-1, with 9 positions matching TRBD2. Germline V lookup: CDR1 MGHRA, CDR2 YSYEKL. V lost 2 bases to trimming and J lost 3 bases; unmatched junction nucleotides: 5. This CDR3 has 16 residues. CDR3 sequence: CASSQSGLARYNEQFF. As DNA, the CDR3 is TGCGCCAGCAGCCAATCAGGACTAGCGCGCTACAATGAGCAGTTCTTC.

This clone was counted between two and nine times. J is TRBJ2-1 and V is TRBV6-5; 12 bases fit TRBD2. V gave up 8 bases and J gave up 7 bases; unmatched junction bases: 0. Per germline, CDR1 MNHEY and CDR2 SVGAGI. This CDR3 contains 12 residues. DNA of the CDR3: TGTGCCAGCCTAGCGGGGGGGAATGAGCAGTTCTTC. Protein product: CASLAGGNEQFF.